Below, one TCR beta chain is given with its context. Other DNA sequences in the sample encode the same CDR3. The data originate from a study of shared clonotypes between healthy human individuals. Study-level background: Each donor contributed plates that comprised three CD4 naive, three CD4 memory, two CD8 naive and one CD8 memory.

Division of CD4+ cells produced a CD45RA+ naive subset and a CD45RA-negative memory subset. Produced via immunoSEQ multiplex PCR; TCRdb's table is partial and in-frame only. The sample lists about 1.5 million clones, roughly 96% occurring once. The sequence derives from a man aged 25-45 years in good health. Input material: naive CD4+ T cells sorted from blood. Described subset: CD45RA+ positively selected.

DNA of the CDR3: TGTGCCAGCAGTTTTCTAGCGGGAGGGCGGGCCTACGAGCAGTACTTC. Amino acid sequence: CASSFLAGGRAYEQYF. V and J are TRBV27 and TRBJ2-7; 12 bases are a match to TRBD2. J lost 2 bases, V lost 3 bases, and 5 bases had no gene match. The CDR3 runs 16 residues. CDR1 is MNHEY and CDR2 is SMNVEV in the germline V gene (reference sequence).